This T cell receptor beta chain emerged from a study of tumor-infiltrating lymphocytes in primary liver carcinoma. Study-wide background: Ranging in age from 30 to 69 years, the patients were men and women.

Both blood RNA, taken from unsorted whole blood, and germline DNA were extracted. Production of TCR beta cDNA used roughly 500 ng total RNA together with a constant-region primer. Libraries of TCR beta came from three nested multiplex PCR rounds with slightly modified ARM-PCR. Running 9 to 11 cycles apiece, the first two PCR rounds relied on TRBV1-TRBV30 forward primers together with a C-beta reverse primer. MiXCR was run by TCRdb on the multiplex PCR reads, yielding one entry per CDR3 protein. The repertoire consists of about 200,000 distinct CDR3 sequences, with less than 65% occurring once and the leading ten covering 7% to 8.5%. As to this clonotype: The CDR3 does not close with the conserved phenylalanine or tryptophan, likely indicating a read error.

Trimming pared 1 base from V and 3 bases from J, leaving 13 bases between. The CDR3 contains 16 residues. Germline CDR1 SGHAT, CDR2 FQNNGV. This TCR came from a woman in her fifties or sixties with primary liver carcinoma and hepatitis B virus infection. V and J are TRBV11-2 and TRBJ2-1, with D hard to call. The sample consisted of peripheral blood. CDR3 bases: TGTGCCAGCAGCTTAGGCTTTCTGGCGGACTACAATGAGCAGTTCCTC. Protein product: CASSLGFLADYNEQFL.